The 3 T cell receptor beta chains presented below share a single source sample, sequenced in a study of a mutant IDH1 vaccine in newly diagnosed glioma. Time point described: week 23, last vaccination. Each dose delivered 300 ug of mutant IDH1 20-mer peptide subcutaneously with imiquimod. For these TCRs, the target antigens are not known. TCRdb keeps only in-frame clones here, not all; method: immunoSEQ multiplex PCR. Among approximately 82,000 clones listed, 65% to 90% were seen once. Sequences were derived from PBMCs, sampled from a glioma patient whose treatment included an IDH1 peptide vaccine. These TCRs come from a man younger than 45 with glioma. Some clones in this sample may be carry-over from other donors' samples.

V gene TRBV7-7 combines with J gene TRBJ2-1, with D unclear. The CDR3 sequence is 15 residues long. Germline lookup yields CDR1 SSHAT and CDR2 FNYEAQ (reference sequence). V was trimmed by 5 bases and J by 0 bases, leaving 11 bases between them. CDR3 loop: CASSPAQTSYNEQFF. For the CDR3, the DNA is TGTGCCAGCAGCCCAGCACAGACCTCCTACAATGAGCAGTTCTTC.

The chain carries TRBV5-1 and TRBJ2-3; 7 bases map to TRBD2. The CDR3 spans 14 residues. CDR1 is SGHRS and CDR2 is YFSETQ in the germline V gene. J lost 1 base, V lost 5 bases, and 4 bases had no gene match. The CDR3 sequence is CASSTSGGTDTQYF. The CDR3 nucleotides are TGCGCCAGCAGTACCAGCGGGGGCACAGATACGCAGTATTTT.

Details on this clone: Additional DNA sequences in this sample encode the identical CDR3. The chain has TRBV7-2 and TRBJ1-2; tentative D call: TRBD1 (6 bases). V was cut by 1 base and J by 1 base, with 10 bases left in between. The CDR3 loop spans 15 amino acids. Germline CDR1 SGHTA, CDR2 FQGNSA. The CDR3 spells CASSLVGQINYGYTF. CDR3 sequence (DNA): TGTGCCAGCAGCTTAGTTGGACAGATTAACTATGGCTACACCTTC.